Sequencing of this T cell receptor beta chain was carried out in a study of T cell repertoires in cytomegalovirus infection. In the study overall: Recently identified HLA-C-restricted and well-studied HLA-B-restricted CMV epitopes were used.

TCRdb reanalysed the reads using MiXCR and keeps one entry per CDR3 protein. The data show hundreds of thousands of distinct CDR3 sequences, 30% to 40% seen once. This clonotype has more than one count but fewer than ten. Antigen: not known. Study results and caveats: HLA-C-restricted CMV-specific TCR beta clonotypes prevailed in the ex vivo response. CMV carriers having the relevant HLA were flagged by cumulative public TCR beta family frequency.

CDR3 length: 15 amino acids. From germline, CDR1 is MNHEY and CDR2 SVGEGT. With 0 bases removed from V and 3 bases from J, the gap between germline ends came to 10 bases. The V gene is TRBV6-2 or TRBV6-3, the J gene TRBJ2-3; D unresolved. The source of this sequence is a human donor in good health (CMV status not recorded). Some clones in this sample may be carry-over from other donors' samples. This specimen consisted of cultured PBMCs, obtained from culture after CMV antigen stimulation. CDR3 sequence (DNA): TGTGCCAGCAGTTACTCGATGGGGAATACAGATACGCAGTATTTT. This gives the protein CASSYSMGNTDTQYF.